The 15 T cell receptor beta chains below were found in one sample sequenced in a study of T cells after yellow fever vaccination. TCRdb reanalysed the 5' RACE reads using MiXCR and keeps one entry per CDR3 protein. The sample records about 260,000 distinct CDR3 sequences, roughly 5% being singletons. The sample consisted of CD4+ T cells sorted from PBMCs, taken on the day of the yellow fever booster vaccination. The receptor set was obtained from a man younger than 35 who received the YFV17D yellow fever vaccine.

This clonotype was observed a handful of times. J is TRBJ2-7 and V is TRBV28, with D hard to call. The CDR3 has 13 residues. Deletions cut 6 bases from V and 6 bases from J, with 15 bases between. The germline V gene encodes CDR1 MDHEN and CDR2 SYDVKM. The CDR3 sequence is CASSRAAWGEQYF. The CDR3 bases are TGTGCCAGCAGCCGGGCGGCTTGGGGCGAGCAGTACTTC.

The genes are TRBV7-2 and TRBJ1-6; D is possibly TRBD1 (6 bases). The CDR3 totals 18 residues. Germline V gene data show CDR1 as SGHTA and CDR2 as FQGNSA. V lost 1 base to trimming and J lost 0 bases, with 13 bases between them. DNA for the CDR3: TGTGCCAGCAGCTTAGGGCAGGGGAAGGGCTCCTATAATTCACCCCTCCACTTT. This codes for CASSLGQGKGSYNSPLHF.

There are a few counts of this clonotype. The chain recombines TRBV6-1 with TRBJ2-7; TRBD2 is a possible D gene (5 bases). Trimming removed 5 bases at V and 7 bases at J, with 9 bases between. In germline, CDR1 is MNHNS, CDR2 SASEGT. The length of the CDR3 is 11 residues. CDR3 DNA: TGTGCCAGCAGTTTTCCGGGGGAGCAGTACTTC. Amino acid sequence: CASSFPGEQYF.

The J gene is TRBJ2-3, the V gene TRBV24-1; D call uncertain. Trimming cost V 9 bases and J 0 bases, with 9 bases left between them. Germline loops: CDR1 KGHDR, CDR2 SFDVKD. The CDR3 is made up of 13 amino acids. The CDR3 spells CATRSGSTDTQYF. CDR3 bases: TGTGCCACCCGATCGGGTAGCACAGATACGCAGTATTTT.

The gene calls are TRBV7-9 and TRBJ1-2; D remains unclear. In germline, CDR1 is SEHNR, CDR2 FQNEAQ (reference sequence). With 0 bases removed from V and 6 bases from J, the gap between germline ends came to 2 bases. The CDR3 contains 11 residues. The CDR3 here is CASSLADGYTF. DNA of the CDR3: TGTGCCAGCAGCTTAGCTGATGGCTACACCTTC.

This clonotype was recorded once. This chain connects TRBV12-3 or TRBV12-4 to TRBJ1-2, with D maybe TRBD1 (6 bases). Between the trimmed V and J ends, which lost 2 bases and 7 bases, there was a span of 11 bases. This CDR3 comprises 13 residues. The CDR3 DNA is TGTGCCAGCAGTTTACTGTCAGGGGTTGGCTACACCTTC. Translating it yields CASSLLSGVGYTF.

This clonotype was seen many times. The rearrangement uses TRBV5-1 and TRBJ2-5, with 7 bases identical to TRBD1. Germline assignment: CDR1 SGHRS and CDR2 YFSETQ. The CDR3 sequence is 16 residues long. The V and J ends lost 4 bases and 0 bases, in that order; junction bases with no gene match: 9. As DNA, the CDR3 is TGCGCCAGCAGCCCAAGGGACAGTACGTACCAAGAGACCCAGTACTTC. Protein sequence: CASSPRDSTYQETQYF.

The table lists this clonotype with a few counts. This rearrangement joins TRBV5-4 to TRBJ2-1, with 8 bases lining up with TRBD1. After removal of 4 bases from V and 5 bases from J, the junction contained 8 bases not matched to a gene. This CDR3 contains 15 residues. The V gene's germline CDR1 is SGHNT and CDR2 YYREEE (reference sequence). The CDR3 region is CASSHPRTGNNEQFF. The CDR3 DNA follows: TGTGCCAGCAGCCACCCCAGGACAGGGAACAATGAGCAGTTCTTC.

CDR3 in DNA: TGCAGTGCTACAGGGGGCACAGATACGCAGTATTTT. Its translation is CSATGGTDTQYF. This chain connects TRBV20-1 to TRBJ2-3; D perhaps matches TRBD1 (6 bases). Germline V gene data show CDR1 as DFQATT and CDR2 as SNEGSKA (reference sequence). There are 12 residues in the CDR3. The V end lost 4 bases, the J end lost 1 base, and 6 bases lay between the germline ends.

The table lists this clonotype with a few counts. V and J are TRBV18 and TRBJ1-4, with D hard to call. The germline V gene encodes CDR1 KGHSH and CDR2 LQKENI. This CDR3 region has 13 residues. V was clipped by 8 bases and J by 2 bases, with 9 bases between them. The CDR3 here is CASQENTNEKLFF. DNA for the CDR3: TGTGCCAGCCAAGAGAACACTAATGAAAAACTGTTTTTT.

This sequence joins TRBV14 and TRBJ1-1; D unresolved. Trimming took 5 bases from V and 1 from J, leaving 11 bases between them. This CDR3 is 14 amino acids long. Germline CDR1 is SGHDN and CDR2 is FVKESK. Written as DNA, the CDR3 is TGTGCCAGCAGCGTGAAGGAGGAGAACACTGAAGCTTTCTTT. Protein: CASSVKEENTEAFF. The full variable domain, its missing parts supplied by reference TRBV14 and TRBJ1-1, is EAGVTQFPSHSVIEKGQTVTLRCDPISGHDNLYWYRRVMGKEIKFLLHFVKESKQDESGMPNNRFLAERTGGTYSTLKVQPAELEDSGVYFCASSVKEENTEAFFGQGTRLTVV.

This clonotype has ten or more counts. The V and J genes are TRBV24-1 and TRBJ2-1; no definite D call. This CDR3 region has 13 residues. The V end lost 4 bases, the J end lost 6 bases, and 9 bases lay between the germline ends. CDR1 and CDR2 from the germline V gene are KGHDR and SFDVKD. The CDR3, as DNA: TGTGCCACCAGTGACCCCGGACGCAATGAGCAGTTCTTC. Its translation is CATSDPGRNEQFF.

This clonotype was observed a handful of times. The chain has TRBV19 and TRBJ2-6, with TRBD2 matching over 12 bases. Germline V gene lookup returns CDR1 LNHDA and CDR2 SQIVND (reference sequence). The CDR3 spans 22 residues. The trim removed 6 bases at V and 1 base at J, leaving 19 bases unmatched. In nucleotides, the CDR3 is TGTGCCAGTAGCTCACGTCAAGTGACTAGCGGGGGAGCCGTTTCTGGGGCCAACGTCCTGACTTTC. It yields the protein CASSSRQVTSGGAVSGANVLTF.

This clonotype was seen repeatedly, ten times or more. This sequence joins TRBV4-2 and TRBJ1-2, with 7 bases lining up with TRBD1. Germline values: CDR1 LGHNA, CDR2 YNFKEQ. The V and J ends lost 3 bases and 3 bases, in that order; junction bases with no gene match: 4. The CDR3 runs to 14 residues. CDR3 sequence reads: CASSQDRRDYGYTF. The CDR3 DNA is TGTGCCAGCAGCCAGGACAGGCGGGACTATGGCTACACCTTC.

The chain links TRBV19 to TRBJ1-2; no clear D gene. The CDR3 runs 9 residues. Trimming shortened V by 10 bases and J by 7 bases, and 7 bases separated the two germline ends. Germline CDR1 is LNHDA and CDR2 is SQIVND (reference sequence). The CDR3, as DNA: TGTGCCACGGCGTCTGGCTACACCTTC. It encodes CATASGYTF.